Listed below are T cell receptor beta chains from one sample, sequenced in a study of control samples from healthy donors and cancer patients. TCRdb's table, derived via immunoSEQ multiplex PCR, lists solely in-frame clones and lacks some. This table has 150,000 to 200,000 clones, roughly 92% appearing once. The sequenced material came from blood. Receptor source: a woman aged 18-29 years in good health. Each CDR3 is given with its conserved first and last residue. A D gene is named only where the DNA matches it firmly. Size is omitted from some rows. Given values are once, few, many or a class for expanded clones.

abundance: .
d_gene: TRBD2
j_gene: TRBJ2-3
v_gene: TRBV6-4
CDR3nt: TGTGCCAATCGACCTACTAGCGGGGGCCCAAACGGCACAGATACGCAGTATTTT
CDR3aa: CANRPTSGGPNGTDTQYF

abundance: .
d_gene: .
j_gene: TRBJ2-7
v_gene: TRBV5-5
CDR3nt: TGTGCCAGCAGCTTGAGCCTCGGCAGCTCCTACGAGCAGTACTTC
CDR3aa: CASSLSLGSSYEQYF

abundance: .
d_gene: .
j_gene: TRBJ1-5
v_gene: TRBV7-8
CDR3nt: TGTGCCAGCAGCCAGAAGAAGGAGGGTCAGCCCCAGCATTTT
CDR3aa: CASSQKKEGQPQHF

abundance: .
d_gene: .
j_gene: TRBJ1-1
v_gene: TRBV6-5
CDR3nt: TGTGCCAGTGAGTCAGAAAGAAACACTGAAGCTTTCTTT
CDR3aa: CASESERNTEAFF

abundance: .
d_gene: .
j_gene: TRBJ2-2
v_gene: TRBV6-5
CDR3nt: TGTGCCAGCAGTTACTCCGGTGGCATTAACACCGGGGAGCTGTTTTTT
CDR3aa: CASSYSGGINTGELFF

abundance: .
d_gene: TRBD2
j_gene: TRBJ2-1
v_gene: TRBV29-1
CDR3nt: TGCAGCGTTTCGACTAGCGGGAGATTTCGCGGTGAGCAGTTCTTC
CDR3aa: CSVSTSGRFRGEQFF

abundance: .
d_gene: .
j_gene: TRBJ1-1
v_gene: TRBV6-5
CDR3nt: TGTGCCAGCTGGGACCCACTGAACACTGAAGCTTTCTTT
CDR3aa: CASWDPLNTEAFF

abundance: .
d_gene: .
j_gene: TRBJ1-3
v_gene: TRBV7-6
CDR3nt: TGTGCCAGCAGCTTAGGGTTCGGGACTTTAGGGGGAAACACCATATATTTT
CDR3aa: CASSLGFGTLGGNTIYF

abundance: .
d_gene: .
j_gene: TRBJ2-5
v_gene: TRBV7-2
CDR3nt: TGTGCCAGCAGCTTAGCTGGCAGGGCCGAGACCCAGTACTTC
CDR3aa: CASSLAGRAETQYF

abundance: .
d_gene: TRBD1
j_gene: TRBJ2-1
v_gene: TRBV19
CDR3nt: TGTGCCAGTAGTATAGTTAGGGGGCGGAACTCCTACAATGAGCAGTTCTTC
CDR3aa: CASSIVRGRNSYNEQFF

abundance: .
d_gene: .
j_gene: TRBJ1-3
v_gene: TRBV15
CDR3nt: TGTGCCACCAGCAGTGGGGGCACTGGAAACACCATATATTTT
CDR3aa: CATSSGGTGNTIYF

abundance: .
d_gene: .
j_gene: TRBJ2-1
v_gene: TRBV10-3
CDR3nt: TGTGCCATCAGTGAGGGGGCCCAGGGGAATGAGCAGTTCTTC
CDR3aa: CAISEGAQGNEQFF

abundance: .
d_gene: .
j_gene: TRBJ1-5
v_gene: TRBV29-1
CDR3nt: TGCAGCGCCGCAGGCGGGGAATCACGGAATCAGCCCCAGCATTTT
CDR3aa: CSAAGGESRNQPQHF

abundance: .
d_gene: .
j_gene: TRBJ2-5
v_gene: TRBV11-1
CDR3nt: TGTGCCAGCAGGAACCGGGCCTCAGGCCAAGAGACCCAGTACTTC
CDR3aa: CASRNRASGQETQYF

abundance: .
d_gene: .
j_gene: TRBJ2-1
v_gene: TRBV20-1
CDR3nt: TGCAGTGCTAGTAGCGCAGGGTTTATCGATGAGCAGTTCTTC
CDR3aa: CSASSAGFIDEQFF

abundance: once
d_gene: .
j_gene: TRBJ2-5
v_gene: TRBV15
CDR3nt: TGTGCCACCAGCCAGGTTGGGCAGCTACAAGAGACCCAGTACTTC
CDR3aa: CATSQVGQLQETQYF

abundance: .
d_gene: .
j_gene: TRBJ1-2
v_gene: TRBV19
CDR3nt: TGTGCCAGTAGTATAGCCGACGGGACCATAGGCTATGGCTACACCTTC
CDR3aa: CASSIADGTIGYGYTF

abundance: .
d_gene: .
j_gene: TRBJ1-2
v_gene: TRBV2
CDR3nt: TGTGCCAGCAGTGCAGGGTCTCGCTATGGCTACACCTTC
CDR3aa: CASSAGSRYGYTF

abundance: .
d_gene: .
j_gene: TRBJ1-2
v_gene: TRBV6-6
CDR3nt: TGTGCCAGCAGCCCAAGGGAGCACTATGGCTACACCTTC
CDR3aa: CASSPREHYGYTF

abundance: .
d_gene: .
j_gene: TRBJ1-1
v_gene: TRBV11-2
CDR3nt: TGTGCCAGCAGCTTAGTCAAAGATTCGAACACTGAAGCTTTCTTT
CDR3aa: CASSLVKDSNTEAFF

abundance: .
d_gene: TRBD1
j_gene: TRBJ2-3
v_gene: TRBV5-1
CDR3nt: TGCGCCAGCAGCTCTGACAGGGGAGAAGATACGCAGTATTTT
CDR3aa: CASSSDRGEDTQYF

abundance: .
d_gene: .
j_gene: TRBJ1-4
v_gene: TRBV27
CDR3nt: TGTGCCAGCAGTTTAGGGCACGATAGGGGAAAACTGTTTTTT
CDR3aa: CASSLGHDRGKLFF

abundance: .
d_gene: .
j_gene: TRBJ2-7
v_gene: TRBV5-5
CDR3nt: TGTGCCAGCAGCTTCGTCTGGAGCTCCTACGAGCAGTACTTC
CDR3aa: CASSFVWSSYEQYF

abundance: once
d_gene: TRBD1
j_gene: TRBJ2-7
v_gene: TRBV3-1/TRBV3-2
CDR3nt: TGTGCCAGCAGCCAAGAGGGGACAGCTAACGAGCAGTACTTC
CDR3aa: CASSQEGTANEQYF

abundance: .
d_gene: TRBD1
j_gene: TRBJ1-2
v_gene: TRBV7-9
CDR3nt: TGTGCCAGCAGCGGTACGGACAGGGGGGACTATGGCTACACCTTC
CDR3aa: CASSGTDRGDYGYTF

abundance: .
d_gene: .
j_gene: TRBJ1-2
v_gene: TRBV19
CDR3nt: TGTGCCAGTATCTCGGGCCCAGCTAACTATGGCTACACCTTC
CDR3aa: CASISGPANYGYTF

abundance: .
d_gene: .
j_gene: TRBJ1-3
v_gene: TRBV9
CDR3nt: TGTGCCAGCAGCGTAACGACAGGCTACTCTGGAAACACCATATATTTT
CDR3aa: CASSVTTGYSGNTIYF

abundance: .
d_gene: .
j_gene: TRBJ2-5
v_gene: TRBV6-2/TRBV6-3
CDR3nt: TGTGCCAGCAGCCGAAGAGGACCAAAGGCAGAGACCCAGTACTTC
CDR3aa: CASSRRGPKAETQYF

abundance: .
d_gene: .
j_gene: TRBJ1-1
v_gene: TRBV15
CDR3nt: TGTGCCACCAGCTTAGGGGGTAGGAACACTGAAGCTTTCTTT
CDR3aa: CATSLGGRNTEAFF

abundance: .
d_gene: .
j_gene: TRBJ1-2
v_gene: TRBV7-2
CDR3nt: TGTGCCAGCAGCTTTTCCCTCTATGGCTACACCTTC
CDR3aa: CASSFSLYGYTF

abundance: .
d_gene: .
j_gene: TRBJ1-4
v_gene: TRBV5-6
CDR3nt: TGTGCCAGCAGCTTATTCAGGGATGCAACTAATGAAAAACTGTTTTTT
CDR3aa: CASSLFRDATNEKLFF

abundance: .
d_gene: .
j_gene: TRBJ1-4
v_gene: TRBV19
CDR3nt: TGTGCCAGGATTGTAGGGTACTGTGAAAAACTGTTTTTT
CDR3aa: CARIVGYCEKLFF

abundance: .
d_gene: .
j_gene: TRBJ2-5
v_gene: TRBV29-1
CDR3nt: TGCAGCGTTGTGGGGGGATACGAGACCCAGTACTTC
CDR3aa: CSVVGGYETQYF

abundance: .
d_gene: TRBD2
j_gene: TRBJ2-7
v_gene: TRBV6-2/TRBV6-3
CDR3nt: TGTGCCAGCAGTTACTCAGGACTAGCGGGCCTCGAGCAGTACTTC
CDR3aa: CASSYSGLAGLEQYF

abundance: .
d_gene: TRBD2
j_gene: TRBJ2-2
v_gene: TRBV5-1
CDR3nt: TGCGCCAGCAGCTCGGGGGGATCGAACACCGGGGAGCTGTTTTTT
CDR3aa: CASSSGGSNTGELFF

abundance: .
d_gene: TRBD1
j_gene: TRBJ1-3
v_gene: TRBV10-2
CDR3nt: TGCGCCAGCAGGACAGGGGGCACTGGAAACACCATATATTTT
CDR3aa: CASRTGGTGNTIYF

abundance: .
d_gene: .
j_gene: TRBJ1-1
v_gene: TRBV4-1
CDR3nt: TGCGCCAGCAGCCAAGGGCAGTTGAACACTGAAGCTTTCTTT
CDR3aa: CASSQGQLNTEAFF

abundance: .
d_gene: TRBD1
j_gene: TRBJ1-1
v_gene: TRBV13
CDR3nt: TGTGCCAGCAACCCCCACACAGGGGGGTATACTGAAGCTTTCTTT
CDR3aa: CASNPHTGGYTEAFF

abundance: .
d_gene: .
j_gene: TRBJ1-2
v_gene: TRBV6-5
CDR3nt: TGTGCCAGCACCCACCCGGAGGGGGATTACACCTTC
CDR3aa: CASTHPEGDYTF

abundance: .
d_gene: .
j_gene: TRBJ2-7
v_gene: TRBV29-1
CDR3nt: TGCAGCGTTGAAGTACAGGGGAGGGACGAGCAGTACTTC
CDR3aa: CSVEVQGRDEQYF

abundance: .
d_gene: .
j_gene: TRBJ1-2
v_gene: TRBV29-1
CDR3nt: TGCAGCGTTGAAGGGGAGAGGTTTGAAGGCTACACCTTC
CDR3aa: CSVEGERFEGYTF